One and the same sample provided the 7 T cell receptor beta chains below, sequenced in a study of cytotoxic CD8 clonotypes in ibrutinib-treated CLL. Profiling relied on immunoSEQ multiplex PCR, and the TCRdb table lists in-frame clones only, not all of them. This table has about 40,000 clones, approximately 70% appearing once. The source material was PBMCs, sampled at disease progression, from a patient treated with ibrutinib. Receptors originate from a human donor with chronic lymphocytic leukemia.

The V gene is TRBV5-1, the J gene TRBJ2-1, with 9 bases identical to TRBD2. This CDR3 is built from 18 residues. The germline V gene has CDR1 SGHRS and CDR2 YFSETQ. Trimming removed 1 base from V and 8 bases from J; junction bases left unmatched: 16. CDR3 loop: CASSLRPSVAGVGHEQFF. The CDR3 DNA reads TGCGCCAGCAGCTTGAGGCCCTCGGTAGCGGGGGTGGGGCATGAGCAGTTCTTC.

The V and J genes are TRBV7-6 and TRBJ2-3; no reliable D call. Trimming took 5 bases from V and 6 from J, leaving 15 bases between them. Germline CDR1 and CDR2: SGHVS and FNYEAQ. The CDR3 is 14 amino acids. This CDR3 reads CASSQSGRRDTQYF. DNA of the CDR3: TGTGCCAGCAGCCAATCGGGCAGACGCGATACGCAGTATTTT.

The chain recombines TRBV5-5 with TRBJ2-7; D might be TRBD2 (6 bases). CDR3 length: 15 amino acids. Trimming removed 3 bases from V and 2 bases from J, with 15 bases in between. Germline CDR1 and CDR2: SGHKS and YYEKEE (reference sequence). The DNA of the CDR3 is TGTGCCAGCAGCTGGAGACTAGTATCCCCCTACGAGCAGTACTTC. Translating gives CASSWRLVSPYEQYF.

V and J are TRBV7-9 and TRBJ2-5; no clear D gene. Trimming took 6 bases from V and 5 from J, leaving 13 bases between them. Germline V gene lookup returns CDR1 SEHNR and CDR2 FQNEAQ (reference sequence). The CDR3 loop spans 13 amino acids. The CDR3 nucleotides read TGTGCCAGCAGTCTCACCTTTACGGAGACCCAGTACTTC. Encoded protein: CASSLTFTETQYF.

This clone was picked up one time. The V and J genes are TRBV9 and TRBJ2-3; 8 bases match TRBD2. V lost 0 bases to trimming and J lost 6 bases; unmatched junction nucleotides: 6. CDR1 SGDLS and CDR2 YYNGEE come from the germline V gene. The CDR3 runs to 15 residues. CDR3 region: CASSVGRGGRDTQYF. As DNA, the CDR3 is TGTGCCAGCAGCGTAGGACGGGGGGGCCGCGATACGCAGTATTTT.

The chain uses TRBV18 and TRBJ2-2; D is undetermined. CDR1 is KGHSH and CDR2 is LQKENI in the germline V gene. The CDR3 contains 15 residues. With 2 bases removed from V and 7 bases from J, the gap between germline ends came to 14 bases. The CDR3 nucleotides read TGTGCCAGCTCACCAAGAAGGGCGTTTAGCGGGGAGCTGTTTTTT. Its translation is CASSPRRAFSGELFF.

This rearrangement joins TRBV30 to TRBJ1-1; TRBD1 agrees at 8 bases. V shed 5 bases and J 0 bases; nucleotides not matched to a gene: 11. Germline CDR1 GTSNPN, CDR2 SVGIG (reference sequence). This CDR3 is 16 amino acids long. The CDR3: CAWGGNRDRMNTEAFF. CDR3 DNA sequence: TGTGCCTGGGGCGGTAATAGGGACAGGATGAACACTGAAGCTTTCTTT.